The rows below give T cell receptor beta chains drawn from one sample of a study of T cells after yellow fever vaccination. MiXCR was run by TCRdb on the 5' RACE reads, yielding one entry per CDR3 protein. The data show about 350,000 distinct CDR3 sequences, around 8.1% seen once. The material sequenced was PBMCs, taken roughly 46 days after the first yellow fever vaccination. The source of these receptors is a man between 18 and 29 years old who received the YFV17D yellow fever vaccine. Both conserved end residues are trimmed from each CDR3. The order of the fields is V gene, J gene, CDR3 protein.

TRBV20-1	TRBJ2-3	SAAQGLAGGGTQY
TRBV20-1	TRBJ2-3	SAKTSGGTDTQY
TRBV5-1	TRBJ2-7	ASSLGYGGLSYEQY
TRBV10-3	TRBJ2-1	AISDSTRRHNEQF
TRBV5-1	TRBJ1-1	ASRLLAVGNTEAF
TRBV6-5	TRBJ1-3	ASSSLTAGTGNTIY
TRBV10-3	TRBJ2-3	AISFDKPGPDTQY
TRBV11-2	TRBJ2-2	ASSPRRGTTTPNTGELF
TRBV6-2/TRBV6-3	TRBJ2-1	ASAGLAGGMAEQF
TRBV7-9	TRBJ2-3	ASSYEGRTDTQY
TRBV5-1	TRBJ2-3	ASTQAPSGGTEEY
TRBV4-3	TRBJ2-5	ASSQGVGGGQETQY
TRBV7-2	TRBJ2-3	ASSLFMDTQY
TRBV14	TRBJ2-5	ASSPPFAGLVGETQY
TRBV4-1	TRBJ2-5	ASSLEFQETQY
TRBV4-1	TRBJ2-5	ASSQGFMKETQY
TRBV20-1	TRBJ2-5	SASTLQTQY
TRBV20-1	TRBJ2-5	SAREGTARETQY
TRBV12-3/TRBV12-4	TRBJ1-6	ASKSGGSPLH
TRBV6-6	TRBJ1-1	ASSGGQPEAF
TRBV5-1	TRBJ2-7	ASSLGGGLYEQY
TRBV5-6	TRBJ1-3	ASSSSDGSGNTIY